These 3 T cell receptor beta chains originate from one sample sequenced in a study of CD8 T cells in Susac syndrome (dated by TCRdb to between 2018 and 2021). Library preparation was by the immunoSEQ multiplex PCR assay. RNA was extracted with the RNeasy kit and roughly 0.45 to 1 ug was reverse transcribed using random hexamers. TCRdb reanalyzed the raw reads on its own, using fastp at Q25 for trimming and MiXCR for clone calling, and kept in-frame beta chains. Every entry covers one CDR3 protein and lists the most common genes and DNA from its rows. This sample comprises approximately 110,000 distinct CDR3 sequences, about 95% of them detected only once. 0.087% of the sample is held by the ten biggest clonotypes. The sequenced sample was CD4+ T cells from PBMCs. These TCRs come from a human donor in good health.

The chain has TRBV11-2 and TRBJ1-4; D is perhaps TRBD1 (5 bases). From germline, CDR1 is SGHAT and CDR2 FQNNGV. This CDR3 spans 14 amino acids. V was clipped by 6 bases and J by 2 bases, with 10 bases between them. The CDR3 region is CASRRAGTNEKLFF. CDR3 DNA: TGTGCCAGCAGGAGGGCAGGGACTAATGAAAAACTGTTTTTT.

The V gene is TRBV7-2, the J gene TRBJ2-7; D remains ambiguous. The CDR3 spans 12 residues. V was shortened by 4 bases and J by 4 bases, with 8 bases between the two germline ends. The germline gives CDR1 SGHTA, CDR2 FQGNSA. As DNA, the CDR3 is TGTGCCAGCAGCTCCGAGGTGTACGAGCAGTACTTC. This codes for CASSSEVYEQYF.

Only one count was recorded for this clonotype. The chain has TRBV3-1 and TRBJ1-1, with D perhaps matching TRBD1 (5 bases). Trimming left V 5 bases short and J 1 base short, with 11 bases between. This CDR3 region has 14 residues. The germline V gene has CDR1 LGHDT and CDR2 YNNKEL (reference sequence). This CDR3 is CASSDRGSNTEAFF. CDR3 DNA: TGTGCCAGCAGCGACCGGGGGTCGAACACTGAAGCTTTCTTT.